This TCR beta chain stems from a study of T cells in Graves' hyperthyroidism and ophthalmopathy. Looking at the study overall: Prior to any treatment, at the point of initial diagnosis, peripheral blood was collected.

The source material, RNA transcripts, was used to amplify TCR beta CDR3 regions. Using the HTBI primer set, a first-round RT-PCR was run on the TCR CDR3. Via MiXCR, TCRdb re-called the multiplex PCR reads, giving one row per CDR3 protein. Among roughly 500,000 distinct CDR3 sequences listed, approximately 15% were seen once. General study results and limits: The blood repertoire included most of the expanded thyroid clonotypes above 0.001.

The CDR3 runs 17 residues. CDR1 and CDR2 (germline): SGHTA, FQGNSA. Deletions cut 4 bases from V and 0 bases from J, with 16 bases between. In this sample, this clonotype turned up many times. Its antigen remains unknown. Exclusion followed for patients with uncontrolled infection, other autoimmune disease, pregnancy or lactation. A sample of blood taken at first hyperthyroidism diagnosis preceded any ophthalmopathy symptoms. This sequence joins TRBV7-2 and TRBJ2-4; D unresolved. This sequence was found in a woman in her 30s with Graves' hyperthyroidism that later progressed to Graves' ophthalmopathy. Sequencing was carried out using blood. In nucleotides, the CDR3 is TGTGCCAGCAGCTCCCCCTGGGTTGCCTTAGCCAAAAACATTCAGTACTTC. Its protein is CASSSPWVALAKNIQYF.